This record covers a single T cell receptor (beta chain). CDR3 length equals 11 residues. Trimming pared 4 bases from V and 1 base from J, leaving 4 bases between. Per the germline V gene, CDR1 is GTSNPN and CDR2 is SVGIG (reference sequence). This record belongs to a study of blood T cell repertoires in COVID-19. Study information: The origin of the acute and convalescent COVID-19 samples was the United States, Italy and Spain. PBMCs, B-cell-depleted T cells, or T cells were the source of the cDNA or gDNA that made up the material.

Per the original data handling: Amplification of reference gene primers was used by the study to estimate nucleated cell counts. Here immunoSEQ multiplex PCR was the method, and the copy in TCRdb shows in-frame clones only, minus some. That table is the source of V, J and clone size, and D and trimming were worked out from the DNA. The sample has 200,000 to 300,000 clones, 85% to 90% seen once; the top ten hold around 5.1%. Seattle-derived patients entered the study during active infection and were followed longitudinally. The chain is built from TRBV30 and TRBJ1-1; D unclear. The receptor's source is a woman aged 60-75 years with COVID-19, enrolled during active disease. Sequenced input: peripheral blood. The CDR3 loop is CAWNRNTEAFF. The CDR3 bases are TGTGCCTGGAATAGGAACACTGAAGCTTTCTTT.